Listed below are T cell receptor beta chains from one sample, sequenced in a study of blood T cell repertoires in COVID-19. Sequenced by immunoSEQ multiplex PCR; TCRdb stores in-frame clones only, minus some. The repertoire includes tens of thousands of clones, roughly 89% of them detected once, and 5% to 6% sits in the top ten. Sequencing was done on a sample of peripheral blood. The receptors originated from a human donor in a cohort sampled during active COVID-19. The CDR3 runs from the conserved cysteine through the conserved F or W. A D gene is named only where the DNA matches it firmly. Clone size, where shown, is once, few, many, or a class for clones that have expanded.

TRBD2 | . | TRBJ2-1 | TRBV15 | CATSRDSPGGQFF | TGTGCCACCAGCAGAGATTCCCCGGGGGGGCAGTTCTTC
. | . | TRBJ1-6 | TRBV28 | CASSLFNNSPLHF | TGTGCCAGCAGTTTGTTTAATAATTCACCCCTCCACTTT
. | . | TRBJ1-1 | TRBV27 | CASSLQGRGTEAFF | TGTGCCAGCAGCCTACAGGGTAGGGGTACTGAAGCTTTCTTT
TRBD1 | . | TRBJ1-2 | TRBV9 | CASSVTPGQGKGYTF | TGTGCCAGCAGCGTTACTCCGGGACAGGGGAAAGGCTACACCTTC
TRBD1 | . | TRBJ1-2 | TRBV28 | CASSSPGQGRNGYTF | TGTGCCAGCAGCTCACCGGGACAGGGGAGAAATGGCTACACCTTC
. | . | TRBJ2-2 | TRBV18 | CASSPSGSMRNTGELFF | TGTGCCAGCTCACCAAGCGGTAGCATGAGGAACACCGGGGAGCTGTTTTTT
TRBD2 | . | TRBJ2-3 | TRBV6-5 | CASSPWGGETDTQYF | TGTGCCAGCAGCCCCTGGGGAGGGGAAACAGATACGCAGTATTTT
. | . | TRBJ1-1 | TRBV5-1 | CASSSSGDREAFF | TGCGCCAGCAGCTCATCGGGCGACAGAGAAGCTTTCTTT
TRBD1 | . | TRBJ1-4 | TRBV5-1 | CASSYTGGIEKLFF | TGCGCCAGCAGCTATACAGGGGGAATTGAAAAACTGTTTTTT
TRBD1 | . | TRBJ1-5 | TRBV2 | CASSRDRGTNQPQHF | TGTGCCAGCAGCCGGGACAGGGGGACCAATCAGCCCCAGCATTTT
. | . | TRBJ1-1 | TRBV5-1 | CASSLEHMNTEAFF | TGCGCCAGCAGCTTGGAACACATGAACACTGAAGCTTTCTTT
. | . | TRBJ1-5 | TRBV11-2 | CASSLSGYEPQHF | TGTGCCAGCAGCTTATCGGGGTACGAGCCCCAGCATTTT
. | . | TRBJ2-3 | TRBV27 | CASTARGKGIPNTQYF | TGTGCCAGCACCGCCCGGGGGAAAGGCATTCCAAATACGCAGTATTTT
TRBD1 | . | TRBJ1-4 | TRBV5-1 | CASSLTGGAREKLFF | TGCGCCAGCAGCCTTACAGGGGGCGCGCGGGAAAAACTGTTTTTT
. | . | TRBJ2-1 | TRBV14 | CASSQGTGTHYNEQFF | TGTGCCAGCAGCCAAGGAACGGGTACCCACTACAATGAGCAGTTCTTC
TRBD1 | once | TRBJ1-2 | TRBV3-1/TRBV3-2 | CASSQEAGGCYGYTF | TGTGCCAGCAGCCAAGAGGCAGGGGGCTGCTATGGCTACACCTTC
. | . | TRBJ2-7 | TRBV7-9 | CASSFRDEQYF | TGTGCCAGCAGCTTCCGAGACGAGCAGTACTTC
. | . | TRBJ2-1 | TRBV3-1/TRBV3-2 | CASSQEAPLMFF | TGTGCCAGCAGCCAAGAAGCCCCTTTGATGTTCTTC
. | . | TRBJ2-7 | TRBV6-5 | CASSYRGGGEYEQYF | TGTGCCAGCAGTTACCGCGGAGGAGGCGAGTACGAGCAGTACTTC
. | . | TRBJ2-1 | TRBV9 | CASSVGSRGYNEQFF | TGTGCCAGCAGCGTAGGTAGTAGGGGGTACAATGAGCAGTTCTTC
. | . | TRBJ2-1 | TRBV21-1 | CASSKPAWREGSYNEQFF | TGTGCCAGCAGCAAACCCGCCTGGCGGGAGGGATCCTACAATGAGCAGTTCTTC
. | . | TRBJ1-3 | TRBV5-1 | CASSLSTAAGNTIYF | TGCGCCAGCAGCCTCTCGACAGCCGCTGGAAACACCATATATTTT
. | once | TRBJ1-1 | TRBV18 | CASSPGESNTEAFF | TGTGCCAGCTCACCAGGGGAGTCGAACACTGAAGCTTTCTTT
. | . | TRBJ2-6 | TRBV5-1 | CASSRTGSLSGANVLTF | TGCGCCAGCAGCCGTACAGGGAGCCTCTCTGGGGCCAACGTCCTGACTTTC
TRBD1 | . | TRBJ1-6 | TRBV9 | CASSIFGTDNSPLHF | TGTGCCAGCAGCATATTTGGGACAGATAATTCACCCCTCCACTTT
TRBD1 | . | TRBJ2-3 | TRBV5-4 | CASTMDRATDTQYF | TGTGCCAGCACCATGGACAGGGCGACAGATACGCAGTATTTT
TRBD1 | . | TRBJ2-3 | TRBV4-1 | CASSQAGGTQYF | TGCGCCAGCAGCCAAGCAGGGGGCACGCAGTATTTT
TRBD2 | . | TRBJ2-1 | TRBV11-2 | CASSLVLLAGGFNEQFF | TGTGCCAGCAGCTTAGTCCTCCTAGCGGGGGGGTTCAATGAGCAGTTCTTC
TRBD1 | . | TRBJ2-7 | TRBV27 | CASSTSGTGGGFPPYEQYF | TGTGCCAGCAGTACCTCCGGGACAGGGGGCGGGTTCCCCCCGTACGAGCAGTACTTC
TRBD2 | . | TRBJ2-2 | TRBV19 | CASSIEGLADTGELFF | TGTGCCAGTAGTATAGAGGGACTAGCGGACACCGGGGAGCTGTTTTTT
. | . | TRBJ2-1 | TRBV27 | CASSLSPRGRRGEQFF | TGTGCCAGCAGTTTATCCCCGCGGGGGCGGCGGGGTGAGCAGTTCTTC
TRBD2 | . | TRBJ2-1 | TRBV3-1/TRBV3-2 | CASSQVAGGNHEQFF | TGTGCCAGCAGCCAAGTAGCGGGAGGCAACCATGAGCAGTTCTTC
. | . | TRBJ2-7 | TRBV11-2 | CASSQDSSYEQYF | TGTGCCAGCAGCCAGGACAGCTCCTACGAGCAGTACTTC
. | . | TRBJ1-2 | TRBV19 | CASSTSFRDYGYTF | TGTGCCAGTAGTACCTCATTCAGGGACTATGGCTACACCTTC
. | . | TRBJ2-7 | TRBV7-3 | CASSYGQNYEQYF | TGTGCCAGCAGCTACGGACAGAACTACGAGCAGTACTTC
TRBD2 | . | TRBJ2-1 | TRBV27 | CASSLSGMLFGNEQFF | TGTGCCAGCAGTTTAAGCGGGATGCTGTTCGGCAATGAGCAGTTCTTC
. | once | TRBJ2-3 | TRBV5-1 | CASSPTTGTDTQYF | TGCGCCAGCAGCCCGACTACAGGCACAGATACGCAGTATTTT
. | . | TRBJ1-1 | TRBV12-3/TRBV12-4 | CASSLRRNTEAFF | TGTGCCAGCAGTCTCCGTAGGAACACTGAAGCTTTCTTT
. | . | TRBJ2-7 | TRBV9 | CASSNPGFEQYF | TGTGCCAGCAGCAACCCGGGGTTCGAGCAGTACTTC
. | . | TRBJ1-5 | TRBV7-8 | CASSLVSGTRGNQPQHF | TGTGCCAGCAGCCTGGTATCCGGGACAAGAGGCAATCAGCCCCAGCATTTT
. | . | TRBJ2-2 | TRBV5-5 | CASSWGQRGTGELFF | TGTGCCAGCAGCTGGGGACAGCGGGGGACCGGGGAGCTGTTTTTT
TRBD2 | . | TRBJ2-3 | TRBV13 | CASSLTSGRAADTQYF | TGTGCCAGCAGCCTTACTAGCGGGAGGGCGGCAGATACGCAGTATTTT
. | . | TRBJ1-5 | TRBV30 | CAWSVSLSRGSKPQHF | TGTGCCTGGAGTGTCAGCTTAAGTCGGGGTTCAAAGCCCCAGCATTTT
. | . | TRBJ2-7 | TRBV5-1 | CASSRWGEYIEEQYF | TGCGCCAGCAGCCGGTGGGGGGAATACATCGAGGAGCAGTACTTC
TRBD2 | . | TRBJ2-3 | TRBV10-3 | CAISDGVAGASADTQYF | TGTGCCATCAGTGATGGGGTAGCGGGAGCATCGGCAGATACGCAGTATTTT
TRBD2 | . | TRBJ2-3 | TRBV5-6 | CASSSLAGSRGDTQYF | TGTGCCAGCAGCTCCCTAGCGGGGTCGCGGGGTGATACGCAGTATTTT